This T cell receptor beta chain was observed in a study of blood T cell repertoires in COVID-19. On the study more broadly: Material from acute and convalescent COVID-19 was sourced from the United States, Italy and Spain.

The V segment lost 3 bases and the J segment 4 bases; nucleotides outside the gene matches: 5. Germline V gene sequence: CDR1 LNHDA, CDR2 SQIVND (reference sequence). The length of the CDR3 is 16 residues. Authors' processing steps: By means of reference gene primer amplification, nucleated cell counts were estimated. Measured with immunoSEQ multiplex PCR; TCRdb has only the in-frame clones, and not every one. From that table come the V and J calls and clone size; the DNA was used to work out D and trimming. Among some 75,000 clones listed, about nine tenths were seen once. This chain connects TRBV19 to TRBJ1-5; 11 bases align to TRBD1. Sequencing used peripheral blood. This clonotype originated in a human donor in a cohort sampled during active COVID-19. The CDR3 reads CASSIMGQGENQPQHF. As DNA, the CDR3 is TGTGCCAGTAGTATCATGGGACAGGGGGAAAATCAGCCCCAGCATTTT.